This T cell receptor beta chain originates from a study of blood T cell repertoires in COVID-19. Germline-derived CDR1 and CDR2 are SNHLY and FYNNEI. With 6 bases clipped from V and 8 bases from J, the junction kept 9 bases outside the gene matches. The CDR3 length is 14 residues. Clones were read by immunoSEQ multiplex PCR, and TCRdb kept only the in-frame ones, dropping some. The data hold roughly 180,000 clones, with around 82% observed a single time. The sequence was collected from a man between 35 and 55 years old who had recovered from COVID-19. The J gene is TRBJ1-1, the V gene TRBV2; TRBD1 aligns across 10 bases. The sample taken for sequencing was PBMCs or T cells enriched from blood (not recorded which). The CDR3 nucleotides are TGTGCCAGCAGCGAGGACAGGGGGAGGGGGGAAGCTTTCTTT. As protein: CASSEDRGRGEAFF.